Sequencing of this TCR beta chain was carried out in a study of shared clonotypes between healthy human individuals (dated by TCRdb to the early 2020s). Regarding the research as a whole: The cohort included a few men and two women between 18 and 49 years of age. Blood TCR repertoires of roughly five healthy adults were deeply sequenced to estimate repertoire size and the extent of clonotype sharing between individuals. To increase sequencing depth and limit assay-specific biases, TCR repertoire library preparation and sequencing were carried out by different laboratories using diverse techniques. Per donor, leukapheresis produced somewhere between about 0.94 and 9 billion PBMCs.

Healthy HIV-negative adults with no recently reported acute infections or vaccinations were included as donors. Only Caucasian adults living in Nashville, Tennessee, USA were represented among the donors. For unsorted samples, some 87 million PBMCs were counted, and genomic DNA was extracted using the QIAamp DNA Blood Mini kit. Blood was collected by leukapheresis, and PBMCs were isolated by Ficoll-Histopaque density gradient centrifugation and then cryopreserved in liquid nitrogen vapor phase. General study outcomes and caveats: Based on pairwise subsampling, the degree of clonotype sharing among donors was expected to be affected by sequencing depth. Sampling was restricted to blood, and TCR repertoires in tissues likely differ from the TCR repertoires found in blood. The small number of donors limited the genetic and exposure-history diversity represented.

V has 3 bases trimmed and J has 1 base trimmed; junction bases matching no gene number 2. The CDR3 contains 14 residues, cysteine and phenylalanine counted. This entry keeps only the CDR3 DNA: 42 bases, framed from base 1. From the germline V gene, CDR1 is MNHNS and CDR2 is SASEGT. Details on this clone: Its antigen remains unidentified. Base qualities are not at hand, and no much larger clone is one base apart. This same CDR3 is encoded by further DNA sequences in the sample.

Using the deep immunoSEQ assay, TCR CDR3 regions were amplified from genomic DNA by multiplex PCR. For each cell subset, the extracted genomic DNA was distributed evenly across all wells of several immunoSEQ 96-well plates, and each plate served as one replicate. Each replicate PCR for unsorted PBMC received roughly 300 ng genomic DNA, equal to approximately 30,000 T cell genomes. Ten immunoSEQ deep assay plates were used to sequence unsorted PBMC genomic DNA. Purified libraries were quantified with a Qubit 3.0 fluorometer, sized on a Bioanalyzer 2100, and re-quantified with the KAPA Library Quantification kit. Every immunoSEQ 96-well plate was sequenced on a dedicated single-read 150-cycle Illumina NextSeq 550 flow cell. The study's processing was this. Because the immunoSEQ output held only junctional sequences and lacked quality scores, the filtering could not match the filtering applied to full-length reads. Sequences were annotated with PyIR, a Python wrapper for IgBLAST v1.9, and V/J genes and CDR3 were assigned using IMGT germline references. Reads were filtered out if the reads had weak V/J assignments (E-value above 1e-6), no CDR3, stop codons, out-of-frame junctions, or ambiguous translated residues. V3J clonotypes were defined as sequences sharing an identical inferred V gene, J gene, and CDR3 amino acid sequence. Percentage overlap between repertoires was computed as shared unique clonotypes divided by the size of the smaller repertoire. Three approaches were used to assess repertoire richness: RTK rarefaction, the Chao1 estimator, and Recon v2.1 estimates of unobserved clonotypes. TCRdb mirrors the immuneACCESS table, restricted to in-frame sequences. Some clones are absent from its copies; in checked studies, under half trace to an unresolved V gene, and the reason for the others is unknown. Clone size and V and J calls were adopted from that table, with D and trimming inferred from the DNA. The sample yields 490,000 or so clones; 79% were counted once. About 12% of the sample rests with the top ten.

The TCR sequence derives from a woman between 40 and 50 years old in good health. Some clones in this sample may be carry-over from other donors' samples. Here the chain combines TRBV6-1 and TRBJ2-5; 7 middle bases align to TRBD2. What was sequenced was PBMCs. The CDR3 loop reads CASSDGGGQETQYF. The DNA sequence is TGTGCCAGCAGTGACGGCGGGGGCCAAGAGACCCAGTACTTC.